The table lists the clone carrying this TCR beta chain with many counts. The junction and the germline gene differ at one end; a read error may be behind it. The record originates from a study of blood T cell repertoires in COVID-19. Whole-study context: Both acute and convalescent COVID-19 samples were obtained from the United States, Italy and Spain. The analysed material was cDNA or gDNA that came from T cells, B-cell-depleted T cells, or PBMCs.

The length of the CDR3 is 12 residues. Germline lookup yields CDR1 LGHDT and CDR2 YNNKEL (reference sequence). Per the original methods: Using reference gene primer amplification, nucleated cell counts were estimated. The assay was immunoSEQ multiplex PCR, and TCRdb's table has in-frame clones only and misses some. V and J calls and clone size come straight from that table; D and trimming were deduced from the DNA. The sample has approximately 150,000 clones, approximately 80% seen once. V is TRBV3-1 (or the pseudogene TRBV3-2) and J is TRBJ2-3; D is unresolved. This receptor was taken from a human donor in a cohort sampled during active COVID-19. The source material was peripheral blood. The CDR3 is CASSQEVGPPDF. The CDR3 DNA is TGTGCCAGCAGCCAAGAGGTTGGCCCCCCAGATTTT.